A selection of T cell receptor beta chains follows, all from one sample in a study of blood T cell repertoires in COVID-19. Sequencing was performed with immunoSEQ multiplex PCR; in TCRdb, only in-frame clones are kept and a portion is missing. Of 450,000 to 600,000 clones in the sample, approximately 90% were seen once. Material for sequencing was PBMCs or T cells enriched from blood (not recorded which). These receptors all stem from a woman aged 18-29 years who had recovered from COVID-19. Each CDR3 is given with its conserved first and last residue. Each record gives: clone size, V gene, J gene, D gene, CDR3 DNA, CDR3 protein. A D gene is named only where the DNA matches it firmly. A clone size is listed for some rows: how often the clone was seen (once, few, many), or a class if it is expanded.

.	TRBV7-2	TRBJ1-3	.	TGTGCCAGCAGCTTAAGAGGACAGTCCGGAAACACCATATATTTT	CASSLRGQSGNTIYF
.	TRBV5-6	TRBJ1-2	TRBD1	TGTGCCAGCAGCCCTGCCGGGACAGCGATCCCCTATGGCTACACCTTC	CASSPAGTAIPYGYTF
.	TRBV2	TRBJ2-7	.	TGTGCCAGCAGCCCGGACTCTGCGGCTTTCTACGAGCAGTACTTC	CASSPDSAAFYEQYF
.	TRBV18	TRBJ1-2	.	TGTGCCAGCTCACCGAATAACAGGGACATCAGCTACACCTTC	CASSPNNRDISYTF
.	TRBV6-5	TRBJ1-2	.	TGTGCCAGCCGAGGGGCGGCAGGGGACGGCTACACCTTC	CASRGAAGDGYTF
.	TRBV5-1	TRBJ2-2	TRBD1	TGCGCCAGCAGCGTGACAGGGGGCTTGGACACCGGGGAGCTGTTTTTT	CASSVTGGLDTGELFF
.	TRBV20-1	TRBJ1-3	.	TGCAGTGCTAGTTCCGGGAACTCTGGAAACACCATATATTTT	CSASSGNSGNTIYF
.	TRBV18	TRBJ1-1	TRBD1	TGTGCCAGCTCACCACCACAGGGGACAGGAAACACTGAAGCTTTCTTT	CASSPPQGTGNTEAFF
few	TRBV19	TRBJ2-3	TRBD1	TGTGCCAGTACCCCTTCCCAGGACAGGGGGCGAGTTACAGATACGCAGTATTTT	CASTPSQDRGRVTDTQYF
.	TRBV6-5	TRBJ2-7	.	TGTGCCAGCAGCCTCCTCTACGAGCAGTACTTC	CASSLLYEQYF
.	TRBV19	TRBJ2-3	TRBD2	TGTGCCAGCCATGCCCGGACTAGCGGGGGGGCCTCTAGCACAGATACGCAGTATTTT	CASHARTSGGASSTDTQYF
.	TRBV5-8	TRBJ1-1	.	TGTGCCAGCAGTCCAGGGCTGAACACTGAAGCTTTCTTT	CASSPGLNTEAFF
.	TRBV28	TRBJ1-2	TRBD1	TGTGCCAGCACCGCAGGGGGTCGCGAAGGGTCTAACTATGGCTACACCTTC	CASTAGGREGSNYGYTF
.	TRBV27	TRBJ1-1	TRBD1	TGTGCCAGCATTCAGGGGGCTCCGAACACTGAAGCTTTCTTT	CASIQGAPNTEAFF
few	TRBV7-3	TRBJ1-1	.	TGTGCCAGCAGCTCGACAGGGAACACTGAAGCTTTCTTT	CASSSTGNTEAFF
.	TRBV6-1	TRBJ1-1	TRBD1	TGTGCCAGCAGTGACATTCCGGGACAGTCGAACACTGAAGCTTTCTTT	CASSDIPGQSNTEAFF
.	TRBV6-5	TRBJ2-3	TRBD2	TGTGCCAGCAGTTACTCGATCGGGGGGGCGACAGATACGCAGTATTTT	CASSYSIGGATDTQYF
few	TRBV5-1	TRBJ1-2	.	TGCGCCAGCAGTCCAACAGGAGCCTTTGGCTACACCTTC	CASSPTGAFGYTF
.	TRBV5-4	TRBJ1-2	.	TGTGCCAGCAGCTTGGTAGGGGTTAACTATGGCTACACCTTC	CASSLVGVNYGYTF
.	TRBV30	TRBJ2-1	TRBD2	TGTGCCTGTAGCGGGGTCTCGAATGAGCAGTTCTTC	CACSGVSNEQFF
.	TRBV6-1	TRBJ1-5	.	TGTGCCAGCAGTGTGAGCAGGGCACTAGCCCCTCGAAGGCAGCCCCAGCATTTT	CASSVSRALAPRRQPQHF
.	TRBV7-9	TRBJ2-7	.	TGTGCCAGCAGCTTAGGTACTGGAGTAGAGGCGCAGCAGTACTTC	CASSLGTGVEAQQYF
.	TRBV7-2	TRBJ2-7	TRBD2	TGTGCCAGCAGCTCTACCGGGACTAGAGTTTACGAGCAGTACTTC	CASSSTGTRVYEQYF
.	TRBV11-1	TRBJ2-1	TRBD1	TGTGCCAGCATTACAGGGGCGAGACCTACCCCAGAGGAGCAGTTCTTC	CASITGARPTPEEQFF
.	TRBV5-1	TRBJ2-3	TRBD2	TGCGCCAGCACCCGGACTAGCGGGACTAGCACAGATACGCAGTATTTT	CASTRTSGTSTDTQYF
.	TRBV11-2	TRBJ1-1	.	TGTGCCAGCAGCTTAGTATTCCCTAACACTGAAGCTTTCTTT	CASSLVFPNTEAFF
.	TRBV19	TRBJ2-7	TRBD2	TGTGCCAGTAGTTCCTTCACTAGCGGGGGTTCCTACGAGCAGTACTTC	CASSSFTSGGSYEQYF
.	TRBV5-4	TRBJ1-1	.	TGTGCCAGCAGCAGGGAACAGGTGTTTGAAGCTTTCTTT	CASSREQVFEAFF
.	TRBV7-9	TRBJ1-5	.	TGTGCCAGTACTCAGGGGAATCAGCCCCAGCATTTT	CASTQGNQPQHF
.	TRBV28	TRBJ2-7	.	TGTGCCAGCAGTTTAGGGGCGACTTCCTACGAGCAGTACTTC	CASSLGATSYEQYF
.	TRBV29-1	TRBJ1-4	TRBD1	TGCAGCGCCCAGGGGGCAATAGATGAAAAACTGTTTTTT	CSAQGAIDEKLFF
.	TRBV9	TRBJ2-2	TRBD2	TGTGCCAGCAGCGGAGGGACTAGCCCCGGGGAGCTGTTTTTT	CASSGGTSPGELFF
.	TRBV19	TRBJ1-1	TRBD1	TGTGCCAGTACTGCGACAGGGGGAGCTGAAGCTTTCTTT	CASTATGGAEAFF
.	TRBV2	TRBJ2-2	.	TGTGCCAGCAACAGGAGAGAGATCGGGGAGCTGTTTTTT	CASNRREIGELFF
few	TRBV7-8	TRBJ1-1	TRBD1	TGTGCCAGCAGCTCCACAGGGGTCTGGGGAAACGCTGAAGCTTTCTTT	CASSSTGVWGNAEAFF
.	TRBV29-1	TRBJ2-7	.	TGCAGCGTTGTTTTGGCGGCGGGAAGACCTTACGAGCAGTACTTC	CSVVLAAGRPYEQYF
.	TRBV5-6	TRBJ2-3	TRBD2	TGTGCCAGCAGCTTGGAAGCGGGGGGCGGACCCACAGATACGCAGTATTTT	CASSLEAGGGPTDTQYF
.	TRBV11-1	TRBJ2-1	.	TGTGCCAGCGGTGCCGAGGCCTACAATGAGCAGTTCTTC	CASGAEAYNEQFF
.	TRBV18	TRBJ1-4	.	TGTGCCAGCTCAGCCGATGGAGGTGGGGAGCGGGAAAAACTGTTTTTT	CASSADGGGEREKLFF
.	TRBV7-6	TRBJ1-1	TRBD1	TGTGCCAGCAGCCGAGGGACAGGGGGGACTGAAGCTTTCTTT	CASSRGTGGTEAFF
.	TRBV7-9	TRBJ1-2	.	TGTGCCAGCAGCTTCTTCCCCGAGGGAACTAACTATGGCTACACCTTC	CASSFFPEGTNYGYTF
.	TRBV28	TRBJ1-3	.	TGTGCCAGCAGTTTTAAAAACACCATATATTTT	CASSFKNTIYF
.	TRBV4-1	TRBJ2-7	TRBD2	TGCGCCAGCAGCCCCTCGGGAGGGCTCTACGAGCAGTACTTC	CASSPSGGLYEQYF
.	TRBV2	TRBJ2-5	.	TGTGCCAGCAGTGGCCAACCAGGGACTGTGGGGGAGACCCAGTACTTC	CASSGQPGTVGETQYF
.	TRBV6-5	TRBJ1-2	.	TGTGCCAGCAGTTACTCGAGTACGGGGGGGCTAGATGGCTACACCTTC	CASSYSSTGGLDGYTF
.	TRBV2	TRBJ2-5	.	TGTGCCAGCAGTGAAGGCCCTGAGGGGGAAGAGACCCAGTACTTC	CASSEGPEGEETQYF
.	TRBV5-8	TRBJ1-1	.	TGTGCCAGCAGCCCAGGGTCGAGTTGGGACACTGAAGCTTTCTTT	CASSPGSSWDTEAFF
.	TRBV5-1	TRBJ2-1	.	TGCGCCAGCAGCCAGCGACAGGTCTCCTACAATGAGCAGTTCTTC	CASSQRQVSYNEQFF
.	TRBV30	TRBJ2-5	.	TGTGCCTGGACTAAGTCACGGGAGACCCAGTACTTC	CAWTKSRETQYF
.	TRBV7-8	TRBJ2-1	TRBD2	TGTGCCAGCAGCCTGAGAAGCGGGGCCTCCAATGAGCAGTTCTTC	CASSLRSGASNEQFF